A selection of T cell receptor beta chains follows, all from one sample in a study of radiotherapy plus CTLA-4 blockade in lung cancer. Here immunoSEQ multiplex PCR was the method, and the copy in TCRdb shows in-frame clones only, minus some. The sample shows tens of thousands of clones, 50% to 70% of them seen only once. This sample comprised peripheral blood, obtained from a patient treated with radiotherapy plus ipilimumab. The origin of the receptors is a human donor with non-small cell lung cancer who had a partial response to radiotherapy plus ipilimumab. CDR3s include the opening cysteine and the closing phenylalanine or tryptophan. D genes are given only for firm matches. Clone size, where shown, is once, few, many, or a class for clones that have expanded.

V	D	J	size	CDR3	DNA
TRBV10-3	TRBD2	TRBJ2-3	.	CAIRPSGGEDTQYF	TGTGCCATCAGACCTAGCGGGGGGGAGGATACGCAGTATTTT
TRBV7-3	.	TRBJ1-2	.	CASSSRPNYGYTF	TGTGCCAGCAGCTCTAGGCCTAACTATGGCTACACCTTC
TRBV7-3	TRBD2	TRBJ2-1	few	CASSFGLAVYNEQFF	TGTGCCAGCAGCTTTGGACTAGCGGTTTACAATGAGCAGTTCTTC
TRBV27	TRBD2	TRBJ2-3	few	CASSLGASGGALQSPDTQYF	TGTGCCAGCAGTTTAGGGGCTAGCGGGGGGGCCTTACAATCGCCAGATACGCAGTATTTT
TRBV6-1	TRBD1	TRBJ2-2	.	CASSAFGTVNTGELFF	TGTGCCAGCAGTGCCTTTGGGACAGTCAACACCGGGGAGCTGTTTTTT
TRBV13	.	TRBJ1-1	.	CASSPPSTDRNTEAFF	TGTGCCAGCAGCCCTCCCTCGACAGACAGAAACACTGAAGCTTTCTTT
TRBV30	.	TRBJ1-2	few	CAWSLSTTGNYGYTF	TGTGCCTGGAGCCTCTCCACGACAGGAAACTATGGCTACACCTTC
TRBV18	TRBD1	TRBJ2-3	.	CASSPFTGGTDTQYF	TGTGCCAGCTCACCATTTACAGGGGGCACAGATACGCAGTATTTT
TRBV10-1	.	TRBJ2-7	.	CASRNRAHEQYF	TGCGCCAGCAGGAACAGGGCCCACGAGCAGTACTTC
TRBV4-3	.	TRBJ2-5	few	CASSQDFGETQYF	TGCGCCAGCAGCCAAGACTTCGGGGAGACCCAGTACTTC
TRBV5-6	.	TRBJ2-1	many	CASAWSWGDEQFF	TGTGCCAGCGCATGGAGCTGGGGGGATGAGCAGTTCTTC
TRBV9	.	TRBJ1-2	.	CASSVSQGRPYGYTF	TGTGCCAGCAGCGTAAGTCAGGGCAGACCCTATGGCTACACCTTC
TRBV30	.	TRBJ1-1	.	CAWLFSGNTEAFF	TGTGCCTGGTTATTCAGCGGGAACACTGAAGCTTTCTTT
TRBV7-6	TRBD2	TRBJ2-7	.	CASRITQREGPYEQYF	TGTGCCAGCAGAATAACCCAGCGGGAGGGCCCCTACGAGCAGTACTTC
TRBV2	TRBD1	TRBJ1-1	few	CASSNDRETEAFF	TGTGCCAGCAGTAACGACAGGGAGACTGAAGCTTTCTTT